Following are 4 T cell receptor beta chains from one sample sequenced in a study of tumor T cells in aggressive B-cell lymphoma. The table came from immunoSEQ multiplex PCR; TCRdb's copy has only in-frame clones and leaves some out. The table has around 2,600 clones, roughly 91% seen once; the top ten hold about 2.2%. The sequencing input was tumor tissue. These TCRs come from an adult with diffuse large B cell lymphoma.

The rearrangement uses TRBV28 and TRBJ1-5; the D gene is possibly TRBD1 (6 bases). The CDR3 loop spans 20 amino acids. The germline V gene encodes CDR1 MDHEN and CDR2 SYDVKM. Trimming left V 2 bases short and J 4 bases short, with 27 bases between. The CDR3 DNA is TGTGCCAGCAGTTTAAGTCAACGTTCCGGGTGGACAGCGCAGAATCAGCCCCAGCATTTT. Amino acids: CASSLSQRSGWTAQNQPQHF.

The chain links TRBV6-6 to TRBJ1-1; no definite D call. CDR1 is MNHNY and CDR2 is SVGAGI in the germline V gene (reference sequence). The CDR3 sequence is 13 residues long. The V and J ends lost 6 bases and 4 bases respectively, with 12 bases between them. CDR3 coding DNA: TGTGCCAGCAGCAACCCAGAGGGCACTGAAGCTTTCTTT. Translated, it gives CASSNPEGTEAFF.

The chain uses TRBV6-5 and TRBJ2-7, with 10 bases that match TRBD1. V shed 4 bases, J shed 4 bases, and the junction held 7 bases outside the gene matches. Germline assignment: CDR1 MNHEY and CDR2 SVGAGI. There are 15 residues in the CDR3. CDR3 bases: TGTGCCAGCAGTTGGGGACAGGGGATAGGGTACGAGCAGTACTTC. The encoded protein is CASSWGQGIGYEQYF.

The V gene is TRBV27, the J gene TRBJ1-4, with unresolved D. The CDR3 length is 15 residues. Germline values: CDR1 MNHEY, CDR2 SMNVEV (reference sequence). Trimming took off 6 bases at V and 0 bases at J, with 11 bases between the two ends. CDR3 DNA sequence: TGTGCCAGCAGCCCTTCGGTTGCAACTAATGAAAAACTGTTTTTT. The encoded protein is CASSPSVATNEKLFF.